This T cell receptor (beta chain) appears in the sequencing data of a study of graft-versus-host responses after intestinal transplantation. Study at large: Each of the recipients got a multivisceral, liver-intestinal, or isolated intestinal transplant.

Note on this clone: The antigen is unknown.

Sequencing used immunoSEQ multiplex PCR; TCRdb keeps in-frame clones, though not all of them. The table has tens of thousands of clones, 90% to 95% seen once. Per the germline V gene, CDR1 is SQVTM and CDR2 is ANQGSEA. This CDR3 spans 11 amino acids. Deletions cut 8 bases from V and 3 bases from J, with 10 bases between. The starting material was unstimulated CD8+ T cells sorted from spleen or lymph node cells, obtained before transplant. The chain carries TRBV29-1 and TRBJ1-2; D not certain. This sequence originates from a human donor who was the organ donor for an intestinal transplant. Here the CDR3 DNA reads TGCAGCTCAGTGACGGACTATGGCTACACCTTC. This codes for CSSVTDYGYTF.